The 17 T cell receptor beta chains below were found in one sample sequenced in a study of T cells in Graves' hyperthyroidism and ophthalmopathy (dated by TCRdb to about 2019). Libraries were constructed by multiplex PCR. TCRdb records Illumina HiSeq 2000 as the sequencer. Amplification of TCR beta CDR3 regions was carried out from RNA transcripts. For the first round of RT-PCR on the TCR CDR3, the HTBI primer set was used together with the Qiagen OneStep RT-PCR kit. TCRdb trimmed public reads at Q25 via fastp, called clones via MiXCR and kept in-frame beta chains. Each entry merges the rows of one CDR3 protein and shows their most common DNA and genes. Here the sample has approximately 870,000 distinct CDR3 sequences; 35% to 45% occur a single time. The top ten clonotypes cover approximately 10% of the sample. Sequencing used blood. The receptors come from a man between 18 and 29 years old with Graves' hyperthyroidism.

Notes on this clonotype: With a much larger clone just one base away, this may be a read error. The V call is TRBV12-3 or TRBV12-4, the J call TRBJ2-5, with 8 positions matching TRBD1. Trimming took 11 bases from V and 7 from J; bases not matched to a gene: 9. This CDR3 spans 12 amino acids. This CDR3 reads CAGTRTGWTQYF. The CDR3 DNA follows: TGTGCCGGCACCCGGACAGGGTGGACCCAGTACTTC.

V usage is TRBV5-1 and J usage is TRBJ2-2; D is possibly TRBD1 (5 bases). Deletions cut 0 bases from V and 3 bases from J, with 12 bases between. Germline V gene sequence: CDR1 SGHRS, CDR2 YFSETQ. There are 16 residues in the CDR3. The CDR3 DNA sequence: TGCGCCAGCAGCTTGGGCCAGGGCAAACACACCGGGGAGCTGTTTTTT. As protein: CASSLGQGKHTGELFF.

This clonotype has only a few counts. This rearrangement joins TRBV20-1 to TRBJ1-2; D possibly corresponds to TRBD1 (5 bases). The CDR3 consists of 17 residues. Germline V gene lookup returns CDR1 DFQATT and CDR2 SNEGSKA (reference sequence). V lost 0 bases and J 6 bases, leaving 23 bases between the germline ends. The CDR3 DNA is TGCAGTGCTAGAGATTCGGGGCAGGGAAGGATTGATCATGGCTACACCTTC. This encodes CSARDSGQGRIDHGYTF.

J is TRBJ2-7 and V is TRBV24-1, with TRBD1 identical over 9 bases. The DNA end favors TRBJ2-5, so the J call may be wrong. The CDR3 sequence is 11 residues long. Germline V gene lookup returns CDR1 KGHDR and CDR2 SFDVKD. In nucleotides, the CDR3 is TGTGCTCCGGACAGGGGTGAGACCCAGTACTTC. Its protein is CAPDRGETQYF.

The chain uses TRBV5-7 and TRBJ1-1; D is ambiguous. Being an ORF, TRBV5-7 has a function that is uncertain. This CDR3 has 12 residues. Between the trimmed V and J ends, which lost 5 bases and 5 bases, there was a span of 10 bases. The CDR3 here is CASSFQRTEAFF. DNA of the CDR3: TGTGCCAGCAGTTTCCAGCGGACTGAAGCTTTCTTT.

The chain joins TRBV19 to TRBJ2-7; maybe TRBD1 (5 bases). The germline V gene has CDR1 LNHDA and CDR2 SQIVND (reference sequence). CDR3 length: 14 residues. The V and J ends lost 7 bases and 3 bases respectively, with 16 bases between them. CDR3 protein: CASTPDSGNYEQYF. The CDR3 region has the DNA TGTGCCAGTACCCCCGACAGTGGGAACTACGAGCAGTACTTC.

The gene calls are TRBV29-1 and TRBJ2-7, with D unclear. This CDR3 has 11 amino acids. CDR1 and CDR2 from the germline V gene are SQVTM and ANQGSEA. Trimming left V 8 bases short and J 3 bases short, with 11 bases between. The chain's CDR3 is CSFGENYEQYF. CDR3 DNA: TGCAGCTTTGGAGAGAACTACGAGCAGTACTTC.

The J gene is TRBJ1-1, the V gene TRBV11-2; 7 bases are a match to TRBD1. J gave up 5 bases and V 0 bases, and 6 bases lay outside the gene matches. The CDR3 totals 15 residues. Germline lookup yields CDR1 SGHAT and CDR2 FQNNGV. Written as DNA, the CDR3 is TGTGCCAGCAGCTTAGATCAAGGGGGCAGGACTGAAGCTTTCTTT. It codes for CASSLDQGGRTEAFF.

This rearrangement joins TRBV4-1 to TRBJ1-1; perhaps TRBD1 as D (5 bases). Germline CDR1 MGHRA, CDR2 YSYEKL. Trimming left V 1 base short and J 10 bases short, with 13 bases between. This CDR3 contains 13 residues. CDR3 residues: CASSQAGPSGAFF. DNA for the CDR3: TGCGCCAGCAGCCAAGCGGGACCGAGTGGAGCTTTCTTT.

The chain is built from TRBV2 and TRBJ1-5; 9 bases are shared with TRBD1. The CDR3 is 17 residues long. Germline loops: CDR1 SNHLY, CDR2 FYNNEI. The trim removed 5 bases at V and 1 base at J, leaving 9 bases unmatched. CDR3 protein: CASSPGTGPPSNQPQHF. The CDR3 bases are TGTGCCAGCAGTCCCGGGACAGGGCCACCCAGCAATCAGCCCCAGCATTTT.

This clonotype has a handful of counts. This chain connects TRBV5-5 to TRBJ1-5, with a possible D match to TRBD1 (5 bases). The length of the CDR3 is 15 residues. The germline gives CDR1 SGHKS, CDR2 YYEKEE (reference sequence). Deletions cut 0 bases from V and 0 bases from J, with 7 bases between. CDR3 bases: TGTGCCAGCAGCTTGGTGGACAATAGCAATCAGCCCCAGCATTTT. Residues: CASSLVDNSNQPQHF.

This chain connects TRBV20-1 to TRBJ1-1; TRBD1 matches 9 bases. This CDR3 contains 12 residues. In germline, CDR1 is DFQATT, CDR2 SNEGSKA (reference sequence). The CDR3 sequence: CRDRQGVAEAFF. The CDR3 bases are TGCAGGGACAGACAGGGGGTCGCTGAAGCTTTCTTT.

The chain links TRBV19 to TRBJ1-1, with D tentatively TRBD1 (6 bases). Germline V lookup: CDR1 LNHDA, CDR2 SQIVND (reference sequence). The CDR3 is 12 amino acids. Trimming stripped 8 bases from V and 11 bases from J, with 18 bases between. The CDR3 DNA follows: TGTGCCAGTGATTCCTCAGGGGTTGTCGCTTTCTTT. Protein sequence: CASDSSGVVAFF.

V and J are TRBV5-1 and TRBJ2-7; tentative D call: TRBD1 (5 bases). Per germline, CDR1 SGHRS and CDR2 YFSETQ. The ends were cut back, 4 bases at V and 3 bases at J, with 14 bases in the middle. CDR3 length equals 14 residues. CDR3 sequence: CASSGTGDVYEQYF. CDR3 sequence (DNA): TGCGCCAGCAGCGGCACAGGAGACGTCTACGAGCAGTACTTC.

The CDR3 sequence: CASSLEFSSGANVLTF. The CDR3 DNA is TGTGCCAGCAGCTTAGAGTTCAGCTCTGGGGCCAACGTCCTGACTTTC. The chain links TRBV11-2 to TRBJ2-6; no reliable D call. V was cut by 0 bases and J by 0 bases, with 6 bases left in between. The CDR3 extends over 16 amino acids. Germline lookup yields CDR1 SGHAT and CDR2 FQNNGV. The variable domain in full, completed from reference TRBV11-2 and TRBJ2-6, reads EAGVAQSPRYKIIEKRQSVAFWCNPISGHATLYWYQQILGQGPKLLIQFQNNGVVDDSQLPKDRFSAERLKGVDSTLKIQPAKLEDSAVYLCASSLEFSSGANVLTFGAGSRLTVL.

This clonotype was detected a few times. The chain carries TRBV7-2 and TRBJ2-2, with 9 bases fitting TRBD2. This CDR3 spans 16 amino acids. The junction had 6 bases not matched to a gene; V was cut back by 4 bases and J by 3 bases. Germline-derived CDR1 and CDR2 are SGHTA and FQGNSA. The CDR3 loop is CASSSSAGGYTGELFF. The DNA for the CDR3 is TGTGCCAGCAGCTCTTCAGCGGGAGGCTACACCGGGGAGCTGTTTTTT.

In DNA, the CDR3 is TGTGCCAGCAGCTCAGTCGCGGGATCGGGCGAGCAGTACTTC. Translating gives CASSSVAGSGEQYF. The chain links TRBV7-2 to TRBJ2-5; TRBD2 is a possible D gene (6 bases). Matching the DNA end better, TRBJ2-7 makes the J call doubtful. The germline gives CDR1 SGHTA, CDR2 FQGNSA. The CDR3 is 14 residues long.